Listed here are 2 T cell receptor beta chains from one sample, sequenced in a study of cytomegalovirus exposure and HLA in healthy donors. The study ran its PCR with 60 Vbeta and 13 Jbeta primers. Method: immunoSEQ multiplex PCR; TCRdb's copy keeps in-frame clones and lacks some. Of just over 150,000 clones listed, approximately 79% are singletons. Sequencing input: PBMCs. The receptors stem from a woman aged 45-59 years in good health and CMV-seropositive.

The chain joins TRBV6-1 to TRBJ1-1, with D possibly TRBD1 on 6 matching bases. Germline V CDR1 and CDR2: MNHNS, SASEGT. The CDR3 length is 13 residues. Between the trimmed V and J ends, which lost 2 bases and 6 bases, there was a span of 10 bases. The CDR3 region is CASSELGAAEAFF. CDR3 DNA sequence: TGTGCCAGCAGTGAACTGGGGGCGGCTGAAGCTTTCTTT.

This clone was detected a few times. This rearrangement joins TRBV6-1 to TRBJ1-4; TRBD1 agrees at 8 bases. J gave up 5 bases and V 4 bases, and 6 bases lay outside the gene matches. The CDR3 has 15 amino acids. The V gene's germline CDR1 is MNHNS and CDR2 SASEGT. The CDR3 reads CASSGGTGGNEKLFF. As DNA, the CDR3 is TGTGCCAGCAGTGGCGGGACAGGAGGCAATGAAAAACTGTTTTTT.